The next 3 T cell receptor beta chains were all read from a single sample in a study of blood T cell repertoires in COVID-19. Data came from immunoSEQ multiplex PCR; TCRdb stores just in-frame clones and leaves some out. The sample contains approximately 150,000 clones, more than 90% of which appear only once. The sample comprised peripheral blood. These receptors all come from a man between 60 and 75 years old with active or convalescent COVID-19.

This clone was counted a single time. The CDR3 DNA follows: TGTGCCAGCAGCTTAGGTGGGGGGGGTATCCCCTACGAGCAGTACTTC. The encoded protein is CASSLGGGGIPYEQYF. V and J are TRBV7-6 and TRBJ2-7; 7 bases line up with TRBD2. The germline CDR1 and CDR2 sequences are SGHVS and FNYEAQ. The V segment lost 1 base and the J segment 2 bases; nucleotides outside the gene matches: 8. This CDR3 has 16 residues.

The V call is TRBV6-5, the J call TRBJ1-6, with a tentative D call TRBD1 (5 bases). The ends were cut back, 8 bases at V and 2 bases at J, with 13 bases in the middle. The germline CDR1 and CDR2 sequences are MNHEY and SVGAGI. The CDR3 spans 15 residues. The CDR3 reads CASRGERPYNSPLHF. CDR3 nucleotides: TGTGCCAGCCGGGGGGAGAGACCCTATAATTCACCCCTCCACTTT.

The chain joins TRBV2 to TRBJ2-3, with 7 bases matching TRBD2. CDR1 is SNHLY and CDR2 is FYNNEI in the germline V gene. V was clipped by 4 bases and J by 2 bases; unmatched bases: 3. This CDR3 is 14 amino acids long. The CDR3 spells CASSGSGNTDTQYF. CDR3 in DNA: TGTGCCAGCAGTGGGAGCGGGAACACAGATACGCAGTATTTT.